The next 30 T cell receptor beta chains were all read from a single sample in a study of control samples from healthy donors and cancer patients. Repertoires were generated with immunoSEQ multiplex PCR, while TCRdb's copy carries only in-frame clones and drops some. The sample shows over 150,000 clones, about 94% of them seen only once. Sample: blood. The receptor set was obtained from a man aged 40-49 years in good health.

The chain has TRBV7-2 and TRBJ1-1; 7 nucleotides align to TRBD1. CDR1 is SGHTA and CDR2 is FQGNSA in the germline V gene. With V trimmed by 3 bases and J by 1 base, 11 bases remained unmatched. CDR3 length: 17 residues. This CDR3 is CASSFPRQGFKNTEAFF. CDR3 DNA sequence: TGTGCCAGCAGCTTCCCTAGACAGGGCTTTAAGAACACTGAAGCTTTCTTT.

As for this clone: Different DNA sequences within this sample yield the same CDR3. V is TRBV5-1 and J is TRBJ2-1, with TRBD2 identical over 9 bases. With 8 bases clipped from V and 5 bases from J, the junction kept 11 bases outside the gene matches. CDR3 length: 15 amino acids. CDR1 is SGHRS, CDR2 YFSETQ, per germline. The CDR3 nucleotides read TGCGCCAGTAGCCACGCTAGCGGGATAAACAATGAGCAGTTCTTC. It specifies CASSHASGINNEQFF.

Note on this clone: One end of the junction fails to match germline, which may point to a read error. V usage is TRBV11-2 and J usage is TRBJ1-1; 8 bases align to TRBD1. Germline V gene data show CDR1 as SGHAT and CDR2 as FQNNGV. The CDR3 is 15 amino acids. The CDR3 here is CASSIDRGLRTEAFF. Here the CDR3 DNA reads TGTGCCAGCAGCATAGACAGGGGATTGCGGACTGAAGCTTTCTTT. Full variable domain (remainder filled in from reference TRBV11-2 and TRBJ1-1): EAGVAQSPRYKIIEKRQSVAFWCNPISGHATLYWYQQILGQGPKLLIQFQNNGVVDDSQLPKDRFSAERLKGVDSTLKIQPAKLEDSAVYLCASSIDRGLRTEAFFGQGTRLTVV.

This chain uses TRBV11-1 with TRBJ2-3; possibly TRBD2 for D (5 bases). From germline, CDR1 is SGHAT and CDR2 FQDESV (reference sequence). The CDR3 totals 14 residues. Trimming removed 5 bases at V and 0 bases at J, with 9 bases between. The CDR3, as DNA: TGTGCCAGCAGCCGGGGAATTAGCACAGATACGCAGTATTTT. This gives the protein CASSRGISTDTQYF.

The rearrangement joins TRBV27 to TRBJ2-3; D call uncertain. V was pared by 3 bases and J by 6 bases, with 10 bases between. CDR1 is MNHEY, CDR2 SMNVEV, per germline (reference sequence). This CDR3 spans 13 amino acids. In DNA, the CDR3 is TGTGCCAGCAGTTTGCACTATGTGGATACGCAGTATTTT. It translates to CASSLHYVDTQYF.

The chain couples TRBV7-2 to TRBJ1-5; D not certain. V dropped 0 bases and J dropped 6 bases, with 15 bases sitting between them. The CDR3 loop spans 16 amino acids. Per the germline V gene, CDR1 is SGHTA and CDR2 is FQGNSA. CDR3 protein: CASSLAEGTGSQPQHF. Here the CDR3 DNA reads TGTGCCAGCAGCTTAGCTGAGGGAACGGGCAGTCAGCCCCAGCATTTT.

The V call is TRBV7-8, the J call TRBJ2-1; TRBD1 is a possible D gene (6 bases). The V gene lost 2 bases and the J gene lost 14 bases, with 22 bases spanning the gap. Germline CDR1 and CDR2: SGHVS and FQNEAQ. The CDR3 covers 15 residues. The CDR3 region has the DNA TGTGCCAGCAGCTTAAATGCCCTGGGACAAGGTCGGGAGTTCTTC. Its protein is CASSLNALGQGREFF.

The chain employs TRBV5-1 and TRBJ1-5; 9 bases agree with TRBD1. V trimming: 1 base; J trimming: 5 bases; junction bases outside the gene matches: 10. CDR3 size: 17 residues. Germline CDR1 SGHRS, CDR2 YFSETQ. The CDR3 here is CASSLYPTGTGYQPQHF. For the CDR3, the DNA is TGCGCCAGCAGCTTGTATCCTACTGGGACAGGGTATCAGCCCCAGCATTTT.

The CDR3 DNA sequence: TGTGCCAGTAGTAACCTGGACAGGTTGAACACTGAAGCTTTCTTT. Translation: CASSNLDRLNTEAFF. The chain joins TRBV19 to TRBJ1-1; 7 bases fit TRBD1. The germline V gene has CDR1 LNHDA and CDR2 SQIVND (reference sequence). V was clipped by 4 bases and J by 0 bases; unmatched bases: 5. CDR3 length equals 15 residues. The complete variable domain, with remaining parts taken from reference TRBV19 and TRBJ1-1, reads DGGITQSPKYLFRKEGQNVTLSCEQNLNHDAMYWYRQDPGQGLRLIYYSQIVNDFQKGDIAEGYSVSREKKESFPLTVTSAQKNPTAFYLCASSNLDRLNTEAFFGQGTRLTVV.

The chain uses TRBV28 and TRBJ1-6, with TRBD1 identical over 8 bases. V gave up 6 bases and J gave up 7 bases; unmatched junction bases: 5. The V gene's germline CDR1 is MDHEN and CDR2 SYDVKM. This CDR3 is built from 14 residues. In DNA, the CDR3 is TGTGCCAGCAGGGCGAACAGGGGGAATTCACCCCTCCACTTT. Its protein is CASRANRGNSPLHF.

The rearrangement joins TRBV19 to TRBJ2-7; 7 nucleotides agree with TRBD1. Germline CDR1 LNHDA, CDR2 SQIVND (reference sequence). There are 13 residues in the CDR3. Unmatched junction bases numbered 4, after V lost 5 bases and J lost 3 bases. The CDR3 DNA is TGTGCCAGTAGTTTCCGGGACAGCTACGAGCAGTACTTC. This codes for CASSFRDSYEQYF.

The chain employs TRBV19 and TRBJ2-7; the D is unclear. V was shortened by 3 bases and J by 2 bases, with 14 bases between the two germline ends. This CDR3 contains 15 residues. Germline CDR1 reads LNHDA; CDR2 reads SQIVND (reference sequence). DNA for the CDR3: TGTGCCAGTAGTATTGCCGTGGGCACCGCCTACGAGCAGTACTTC. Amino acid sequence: CASSIAVGTAYEQYF.

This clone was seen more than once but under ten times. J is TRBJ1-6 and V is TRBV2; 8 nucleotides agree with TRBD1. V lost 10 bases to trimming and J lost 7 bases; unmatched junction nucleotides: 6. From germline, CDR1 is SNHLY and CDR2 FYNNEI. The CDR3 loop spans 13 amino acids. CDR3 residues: CAIGQGVNSPLHF. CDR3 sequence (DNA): TGTGCCATTGGACAGGGTGTGAATTCACCCCTCCACTTT.

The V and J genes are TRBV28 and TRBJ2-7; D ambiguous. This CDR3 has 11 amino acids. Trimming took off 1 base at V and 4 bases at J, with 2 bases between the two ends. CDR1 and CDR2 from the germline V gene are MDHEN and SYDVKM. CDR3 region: CASSLLYEQYF. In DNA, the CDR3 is TGTGCCAGCAGTTTATTGTACGAGCAGTACTTC.

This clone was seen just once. The CDR3 sequence: CASSQGQGVTEAFF. CDR3 in DNA: TGTGCCAGCTCACAGGGACAGGGGGTAACTGAAGCTTTCTTT. The chain recombines TRBV18 with TRBJ1-1; TRBD1 matches at 11 bases. The germline gives CDR1 KGHSH, CDR2 LQKENI. The CDR3 runs 14 residues. V trimming: 4 bases; J trimming: 5 bases; junction bases outside the gene matches: 3.

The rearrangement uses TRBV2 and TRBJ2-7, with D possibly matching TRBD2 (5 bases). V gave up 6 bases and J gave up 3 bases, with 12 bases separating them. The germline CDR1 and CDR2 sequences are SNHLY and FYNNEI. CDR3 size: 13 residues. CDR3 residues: CASSGNWGYEQYF. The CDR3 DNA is TGTGCCAGCAGCGGGAACTGGGGCTACGAGCAGTACTTC.

CDR3 sequence: CASRPPNQPQHF. CDR3 bases: TGTGCCAGTAGGCCTCCTAATCAGCCCCAGCATTTT. The chain couples TRBV19 to TRBJ1-5; D is unclear. CDR3 length: 12 residues. Trimming removed 6 bases at V and 4 bases at J, with 7 bases between. CDR1 and CDR2 (germline): LNHDA, SQIVND (reference sequence).

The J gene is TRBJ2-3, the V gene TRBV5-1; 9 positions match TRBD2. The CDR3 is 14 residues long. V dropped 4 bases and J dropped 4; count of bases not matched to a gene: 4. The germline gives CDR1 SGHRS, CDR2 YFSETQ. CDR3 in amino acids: CASSPGLAPDTQYF. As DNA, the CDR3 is TGCGCCAGCAGCCCAGGACTAGCGCCAGATACGCAGTATTTT. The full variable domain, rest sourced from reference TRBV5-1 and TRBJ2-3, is KAGVTQTPRYLIKTRGQQVTLSCSPISGHRSVSWYQQTPGQGLQFLFEYFSETQRNKGNFPGRFSGRQFSNSRSEMNVSTLELGDSALYLCASSPGLAPDTQYFGPGTRLTVL.

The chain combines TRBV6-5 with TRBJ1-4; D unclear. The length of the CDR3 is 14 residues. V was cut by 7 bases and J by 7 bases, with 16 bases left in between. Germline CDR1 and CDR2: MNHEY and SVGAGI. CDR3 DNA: TGTGCCAGCAATAGGGCAGGACGGGGTGAAAAACTGTTTTTT. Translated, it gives CASNRAGRGEKLFF.

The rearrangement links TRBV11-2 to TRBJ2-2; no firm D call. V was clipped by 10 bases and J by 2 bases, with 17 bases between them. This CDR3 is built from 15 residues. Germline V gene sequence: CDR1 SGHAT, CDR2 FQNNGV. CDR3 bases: TGTGCCACCCGTAAGATGCAGCAAAACACCGGGGAGCTGTTTTTT. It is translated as CATRKMQQNTGELFF. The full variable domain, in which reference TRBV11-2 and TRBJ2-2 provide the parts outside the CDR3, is EAGVAQSPRYKIIEKRQSVAFWCNPISGHATLYWYQQILGQGPKLLIQFQNNGVVDDSQLPKDRFSAERLKGVDSTLKIQPAKLEDSAVYLCATRKMQQNTGELFFGEGSRLTVL.

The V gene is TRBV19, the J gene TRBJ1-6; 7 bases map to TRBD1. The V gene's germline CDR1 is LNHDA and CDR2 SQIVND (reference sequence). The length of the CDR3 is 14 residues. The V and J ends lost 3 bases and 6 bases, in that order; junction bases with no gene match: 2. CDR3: CASSMTGSNSPLHF. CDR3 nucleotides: TGTGCCAGTAGTATGACAGGGAGTAATTCACCCCTCCACTTT.

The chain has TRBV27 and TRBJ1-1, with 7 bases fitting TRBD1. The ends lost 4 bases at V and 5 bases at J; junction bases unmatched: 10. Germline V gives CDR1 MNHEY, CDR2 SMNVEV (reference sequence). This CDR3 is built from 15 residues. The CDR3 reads CASSWQGDGWTEAFF. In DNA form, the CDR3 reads TGTGCCAGCAGTTGGCAGGGGGATGGCTGGACTGAAGCTTTCTTT.

DNA for the CDR3: TGTGCCAGCAGTTACTCGATTCCGGGGATGGCTGAAGCTTTCTTT. Its protein product is CASSYSIPGMAEAFF. The chain combines TRBV6-6 with TRBJ1-1; D remains ambiguous. This CDR3 comprises 15 residues. Per the germline V gene, CDR1 is MNHNY and CDR2 is SVGAGI (reference sequence). Trimming pared 0 bases from V and 6 bases from J, leaving 14 bases between.

CDR3 sequence (DNA): TGTGCCAGCAGCGAATCCAGGGGGCTATCTGGAAACACCATATATTTT. It translates to CASSESRGLSGNTIYF. The chain carries TRBV11-2 and TRBJ1-3; 8 bases agree with TRBD1. Trimming at V came to 5 bases and at J to 1 base, leaving 7 bases not matched to a gene. The CDR3 totals 16 residues. Germline CDR1 and CDR2: SGHAT and FQNNGV.

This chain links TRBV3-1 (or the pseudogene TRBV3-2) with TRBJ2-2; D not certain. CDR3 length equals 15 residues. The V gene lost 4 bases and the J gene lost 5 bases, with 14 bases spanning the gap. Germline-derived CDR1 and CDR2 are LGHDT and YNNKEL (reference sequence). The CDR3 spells CASSPRGLGTGELFF. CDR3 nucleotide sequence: TGTGCCAGCAGCCCCCGCGGTTTGGGGACCGGGGAGCTGTTTTTT.

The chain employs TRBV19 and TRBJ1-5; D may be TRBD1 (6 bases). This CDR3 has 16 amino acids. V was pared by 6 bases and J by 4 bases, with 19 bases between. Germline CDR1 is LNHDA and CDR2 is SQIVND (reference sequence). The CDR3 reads CASSRGRTNLNQPQHF. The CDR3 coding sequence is TGTGCCAGTAGCAGGGGACGGACAAACCTTAATCAGCCCCAGCATTTT. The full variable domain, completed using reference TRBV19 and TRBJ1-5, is DGGITQSPKYLFRKEGQNVTLSCEQNLNHDAMYWYRQDPGQGLRLIYYSQIVNDFQKGDIAEGYSVSREKKESFPLTVTSAQKNPTAFYLCASSRGRTNLNQPQHFGDGTRLSIL.

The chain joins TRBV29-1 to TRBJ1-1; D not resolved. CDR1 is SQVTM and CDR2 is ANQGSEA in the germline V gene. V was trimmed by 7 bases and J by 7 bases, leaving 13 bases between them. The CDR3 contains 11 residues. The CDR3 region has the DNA TGCAGCGGAGAAAAGGGAGTTGAAGCTTTCTTT. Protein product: CSGEKGVEAFF.

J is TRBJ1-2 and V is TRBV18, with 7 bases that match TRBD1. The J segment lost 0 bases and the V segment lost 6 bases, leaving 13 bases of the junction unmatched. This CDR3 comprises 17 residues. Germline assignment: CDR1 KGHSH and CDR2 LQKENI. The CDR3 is CASSPTIRQGANYGYTF. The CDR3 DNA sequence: TGTGCCAGCTCCCCGACTATTAGACAGGGAGCTAACTATGGCTACACCTTC.

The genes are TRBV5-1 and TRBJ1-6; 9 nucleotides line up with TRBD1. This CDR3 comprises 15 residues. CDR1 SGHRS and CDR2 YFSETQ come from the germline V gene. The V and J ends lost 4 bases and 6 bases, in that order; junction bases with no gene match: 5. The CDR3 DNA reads TGCGCCAGCAGCCCCGGGACAGGGTTTAATTCACCCCTCCACTTT. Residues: CASSPGTGFNSPLHF.

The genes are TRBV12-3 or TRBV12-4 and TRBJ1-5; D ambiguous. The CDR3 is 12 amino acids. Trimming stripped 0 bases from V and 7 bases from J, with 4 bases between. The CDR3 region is CASSLALQPQHF. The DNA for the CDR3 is TGTGCCAGCAGTTTAGCGTTACAGCCCCAGCATTTT.